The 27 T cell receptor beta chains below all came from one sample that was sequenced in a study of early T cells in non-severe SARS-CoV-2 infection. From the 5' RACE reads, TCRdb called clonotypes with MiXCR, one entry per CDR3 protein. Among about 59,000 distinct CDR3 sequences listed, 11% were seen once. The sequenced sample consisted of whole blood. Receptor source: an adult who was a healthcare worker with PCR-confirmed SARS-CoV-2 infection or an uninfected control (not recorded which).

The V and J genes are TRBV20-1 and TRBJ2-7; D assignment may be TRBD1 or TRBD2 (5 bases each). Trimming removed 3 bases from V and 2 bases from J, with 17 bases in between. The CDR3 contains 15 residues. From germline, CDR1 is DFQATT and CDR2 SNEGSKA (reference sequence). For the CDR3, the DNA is TGCAGTGCTAGCGGGCTGGGACGGAACACCTACGAGCAGTACTTC. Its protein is CSASGLGRNTYEQYF.

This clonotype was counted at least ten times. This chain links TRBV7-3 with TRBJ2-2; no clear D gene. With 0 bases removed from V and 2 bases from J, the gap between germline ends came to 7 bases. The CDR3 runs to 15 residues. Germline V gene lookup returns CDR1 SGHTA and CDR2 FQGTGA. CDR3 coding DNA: TGTGCCAGCAGCTTAACCAGGAGTAACACCGGGGAGCTGTTTTTT. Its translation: CASSLTRSNTGELFF.

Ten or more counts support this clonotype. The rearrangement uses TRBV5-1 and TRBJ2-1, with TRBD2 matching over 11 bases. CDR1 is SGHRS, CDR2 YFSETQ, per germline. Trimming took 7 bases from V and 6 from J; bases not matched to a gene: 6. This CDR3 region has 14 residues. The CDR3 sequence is CASGTSGPLNEQFF. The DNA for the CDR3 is TGCGCCAGCGGGACTAGCGGCCCCCTCAATGAGCAGTTCTTC.

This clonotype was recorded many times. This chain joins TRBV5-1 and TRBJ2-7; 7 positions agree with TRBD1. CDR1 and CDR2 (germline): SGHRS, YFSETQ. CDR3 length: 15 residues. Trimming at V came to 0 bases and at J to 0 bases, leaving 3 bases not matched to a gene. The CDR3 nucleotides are TGCGCCAGCAGCTTGGCAGGGGGTCTCTCCTACGAGCAGTACTTC. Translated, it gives CASSLAGGLSYEQYF.

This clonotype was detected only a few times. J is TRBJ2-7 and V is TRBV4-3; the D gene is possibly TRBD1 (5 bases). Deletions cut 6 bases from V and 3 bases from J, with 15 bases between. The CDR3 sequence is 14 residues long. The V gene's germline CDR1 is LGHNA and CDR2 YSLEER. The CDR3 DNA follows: TGCGCCAGCAGTCGCGAAGACAGAGACTACGAGCAGTACTTC. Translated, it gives CASSREDRDYEQYF.

The CDR3 nucleotides are TGTGCCAGCAGTGGGCAGGGAGCCACAGATACGCAGTATTTT. This encodes CASSGQGATDTQYF. This chain links TRBV6-2 or TRBV6-3 with TRBJ2-3; D assignment may be TRBD1 or TRBD2 (5 bases each). The CDR3 is made up of 14 amino acids. Per the germline V gene, CDR1 is MNHEY and CDR2 is SVGEGT. The V end lost 5 bases, the J end lost 2 bases, and 11 bases lay between the germline ends.

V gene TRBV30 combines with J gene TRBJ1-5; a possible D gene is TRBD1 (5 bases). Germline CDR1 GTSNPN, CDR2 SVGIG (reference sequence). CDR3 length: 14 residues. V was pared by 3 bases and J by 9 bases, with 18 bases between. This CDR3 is CAWRDGTVGGPQHF. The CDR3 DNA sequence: TGTGCCTGGAGAGACGGAACAGTCGGGGGGCCCCAGCATTTT.

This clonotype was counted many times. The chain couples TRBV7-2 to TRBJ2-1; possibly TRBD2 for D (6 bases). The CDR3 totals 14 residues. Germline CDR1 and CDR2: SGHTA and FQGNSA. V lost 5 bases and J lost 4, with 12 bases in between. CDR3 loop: CASSPGTFYNEQFF. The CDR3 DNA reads TGTGCCAGCAGCCCTGGGACTTTTTACAATGAGCAGTTCTTC.

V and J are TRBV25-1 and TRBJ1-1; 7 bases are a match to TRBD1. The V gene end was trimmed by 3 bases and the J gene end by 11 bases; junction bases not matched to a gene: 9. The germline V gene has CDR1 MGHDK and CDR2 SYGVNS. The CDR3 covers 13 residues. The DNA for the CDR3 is TGTGCCAGCAGTGATAGGGGGCTCCGGGAGGCTTTCTTT. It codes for CASSDRGLREAFF.

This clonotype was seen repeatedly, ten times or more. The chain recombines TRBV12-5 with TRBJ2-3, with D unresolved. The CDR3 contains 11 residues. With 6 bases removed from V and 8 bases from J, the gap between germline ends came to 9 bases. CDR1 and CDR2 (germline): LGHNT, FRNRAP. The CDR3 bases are TGTGCTAGTGGGACCGTGGTTACGCAGTATTTT. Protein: CASGTVVTQYF.

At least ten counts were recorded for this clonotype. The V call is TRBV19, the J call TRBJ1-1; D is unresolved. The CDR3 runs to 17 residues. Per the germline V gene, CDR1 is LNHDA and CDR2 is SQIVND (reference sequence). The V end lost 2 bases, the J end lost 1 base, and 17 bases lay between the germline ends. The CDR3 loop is CASSIQAFSGWNTEAFF. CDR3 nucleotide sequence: TGTGCCAGTAGTATACAAGCTTTCTCGGGCTGGAACACTGAAGCTTTCTTT.

CDR3 region: CSARRGDEQFF. The CDR3 nucleotides are TGCAGTGCTAGACGCGGGGATGAGCAGTTCTTC. The chain uses TRBV20-1 and TRBJ2-1, with D perhaps TRBD2 (6 bases). The germline gives CDR1 DFQATT, CDR2 SNEGSKA (reference sequence). The CDR3 has 11 residues. V was trimmed by 2 bases and J by 8 bases, leaving 7 bases between them.

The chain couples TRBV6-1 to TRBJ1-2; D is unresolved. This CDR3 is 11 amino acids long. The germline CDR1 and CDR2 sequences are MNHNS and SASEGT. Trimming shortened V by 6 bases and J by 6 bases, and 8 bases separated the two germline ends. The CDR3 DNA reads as TGTGCCAGCAGCAGGACTGATGGCTACACCTTC. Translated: CASSRTDGYTF.

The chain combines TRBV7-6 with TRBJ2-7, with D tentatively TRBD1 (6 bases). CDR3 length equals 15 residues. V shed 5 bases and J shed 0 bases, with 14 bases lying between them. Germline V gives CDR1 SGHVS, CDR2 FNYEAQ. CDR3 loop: CASSLNRAPSYEQYF. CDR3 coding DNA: TGTGCCAGCAGCCTAAACAGGGCACCCTCCTACGAGCAGTACTTC.

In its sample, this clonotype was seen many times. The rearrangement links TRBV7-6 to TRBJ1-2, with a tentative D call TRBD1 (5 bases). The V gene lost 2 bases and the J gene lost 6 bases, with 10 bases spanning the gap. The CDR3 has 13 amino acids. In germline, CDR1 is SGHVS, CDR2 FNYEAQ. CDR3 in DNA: TGTGCCAGCAGCTTAAGGACAATGGATGGCTACACCTTC. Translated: CASSLRTMDGYTF.

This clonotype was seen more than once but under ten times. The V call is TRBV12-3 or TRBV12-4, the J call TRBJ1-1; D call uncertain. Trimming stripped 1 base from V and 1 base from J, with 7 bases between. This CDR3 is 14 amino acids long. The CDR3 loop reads CASSLGAGNTEAFF. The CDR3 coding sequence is TGTGCCAGCAGTTTAGGGGCCGGGAACACTGAAGCTTTCTTT.

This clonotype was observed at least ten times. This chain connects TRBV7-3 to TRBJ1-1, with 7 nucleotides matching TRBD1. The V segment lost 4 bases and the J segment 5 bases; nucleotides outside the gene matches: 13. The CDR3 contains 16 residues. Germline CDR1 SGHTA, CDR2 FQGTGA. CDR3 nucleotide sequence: TGTGCCAGCAGCTCGATGACAGGGCTTTTTGGGACTGAAGCTTTCTTT. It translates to CASSSMTGLFGTEAFF.

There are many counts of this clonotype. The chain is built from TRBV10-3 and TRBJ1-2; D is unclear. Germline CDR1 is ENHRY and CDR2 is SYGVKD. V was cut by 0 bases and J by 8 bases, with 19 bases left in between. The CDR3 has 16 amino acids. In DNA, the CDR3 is TGTGCCATCAGTGAGTCGACGGGTTATGGTTCTATAGGCTACACCTTC. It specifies CAISESTGYGSIGYTF.

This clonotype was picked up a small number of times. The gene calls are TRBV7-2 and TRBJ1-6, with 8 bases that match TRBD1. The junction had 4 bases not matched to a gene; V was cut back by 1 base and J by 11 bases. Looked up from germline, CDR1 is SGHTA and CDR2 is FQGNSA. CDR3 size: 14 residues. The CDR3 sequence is CASSLDRGYTPLHF. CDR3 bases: TGTGCCAGCAGCTTAGACAGGGGGTATACACCCCTCCACTTT.

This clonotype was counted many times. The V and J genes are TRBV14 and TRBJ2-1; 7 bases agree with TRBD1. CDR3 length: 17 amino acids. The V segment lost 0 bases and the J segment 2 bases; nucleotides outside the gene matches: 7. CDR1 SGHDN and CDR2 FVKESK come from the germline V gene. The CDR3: CASSQDLVQGAYNEQFF. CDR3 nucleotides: TGTGCCAGCAGCCAAGATTTAGTCCAGGGGGCCTACAATGAGCAGTTCTTC.

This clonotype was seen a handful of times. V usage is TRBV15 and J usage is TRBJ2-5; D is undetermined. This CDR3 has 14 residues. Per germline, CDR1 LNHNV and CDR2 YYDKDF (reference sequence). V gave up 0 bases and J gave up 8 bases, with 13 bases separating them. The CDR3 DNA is TGTGCCACCAGCAGAGATGCGCAGCTAGGAACCCAGTACTTC. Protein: CATSRDAQLGTQYF.

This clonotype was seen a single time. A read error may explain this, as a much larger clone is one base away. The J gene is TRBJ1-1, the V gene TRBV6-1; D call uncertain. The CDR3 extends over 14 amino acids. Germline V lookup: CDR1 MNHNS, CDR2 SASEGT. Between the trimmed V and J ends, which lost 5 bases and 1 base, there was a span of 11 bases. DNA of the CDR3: TGTGCCAGCAGTCGGATAGCTTGGAACACTGAAGCTTTCTTT. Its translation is CASSRIAWNTEAFF.

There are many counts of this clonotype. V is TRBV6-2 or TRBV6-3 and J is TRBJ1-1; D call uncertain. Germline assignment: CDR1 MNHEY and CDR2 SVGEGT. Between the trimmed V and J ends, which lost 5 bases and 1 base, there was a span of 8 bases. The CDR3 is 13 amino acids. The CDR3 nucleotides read TGTGCCAGCAGTACCGCCGAGAACACTGAAGCTTTCTTT. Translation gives CASSTAENTEAFF.

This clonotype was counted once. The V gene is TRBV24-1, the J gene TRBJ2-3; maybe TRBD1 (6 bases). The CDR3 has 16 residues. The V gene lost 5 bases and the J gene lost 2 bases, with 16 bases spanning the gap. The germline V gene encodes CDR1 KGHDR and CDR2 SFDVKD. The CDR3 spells CATSAGPRDTTDTQYF. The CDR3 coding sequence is TGTGCCACCAGTGCCGGACCCCGGGACACCACAGATACGCAGTATTTT.

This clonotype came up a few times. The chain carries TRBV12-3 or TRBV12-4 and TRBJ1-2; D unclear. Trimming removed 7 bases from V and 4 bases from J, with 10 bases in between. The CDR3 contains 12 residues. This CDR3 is CASTWTGYGYTF. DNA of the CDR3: TGTGCCAGCACATGGACGGGCTATGGCTACACCTTC.

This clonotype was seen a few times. Here the CDR3 reads CASSFRGQGISPLHF. As DNA, the CDR3 is TGTGCCAGCAGCTTTAGGGGACAGGGGATCTCACCCCTCCACTTT. The V gene is TRBV7-2, the J gene TRBJ1-6; 10 bases fit TRBD1. CDR1 SGHTA and CDR2 FQGNSA come from the germline V gene. CDR3 length: 15 amino acids. V lost 3 bases and J lost 10; bases outside the gene matches: 6. Full variable domain (outside the CDR3, taken from reference TRBV7-2 and TRBJ1-6): GAGVSQSPSNKVTEKGKDVELRCDPISGHTALYWYRQSLGQGLEFLIYFQGNSAPDKSGLPSDRFSAERTGGSVSTLTIQRTQQEDSAVYLCASSFRGQGISPLHFGNGTRLTVT.

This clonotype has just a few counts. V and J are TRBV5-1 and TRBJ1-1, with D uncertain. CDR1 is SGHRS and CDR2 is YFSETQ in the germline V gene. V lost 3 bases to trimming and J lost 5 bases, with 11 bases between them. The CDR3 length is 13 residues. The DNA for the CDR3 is TGCGCCAGCAGCTCCGACCGGAGGACTGAAGCTTTCTTT. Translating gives CASSSDRRTEAFF.